The 20 T cell receptor beta chains listed next were all sequenced from one sample in a study of cytomegalovirus exposure and HLA in healthy donors. Only in-frame clones appear in the TCRdb table, and some are missing; sequencing was by immunoSEQ multiplex PCR. The sample contains over 200,000 clones, approximately 86% of which appear only once. The sample comprised PBMCs. These TCRs come from a woman younger than 35 in good health and CMV-seronegative.

This sequence joins TRBV9 and TRBJ1-3; 9 nucleotides match TRBD1. From germline, CDR1 is SGDLS and CDR2 YYNGEE. Germline trimming cut 3 bases from V and 2 bases from J; bases unmatched to any gene: 6. This CDR3 is built from 16 residues. As DNA, the CDR3 is TGTGCCAGCAGCGGATACCGGGACAGGGCTGGAAACACCATATATTTT. Protein product: CASSGYRDRAGNTIYF.

The rearrangement uses TRBV5-1 and TRBJ1-5; 8 bases match TRBD1. There are 14 residues in the CDR3. Germline assignment: CDR1 SGHRS and CDR2 YFSETQ. V trimming: 1 base; J trimming: 6 bases; junction bases outside the gene matches: 3. The CDR3 DNA reads as TGCGCCAGCAGCTTGCAGGGGGCAGGTCAGCCCCAGCATTTT. Translating gives CASSLQGAGQPQHF. The full variable domain, rest sourced from reference TRBV5-1 and TRBJ1-5, is KAGVTQTPRYLIKTRGQQVTLSCSPISGHRSVSWYQQTPGQGLQFLFEYFSETQRNKGNFPGRFSGRQFSNSRSEMNVSTLELGDSALYLCASSLQGAGQPQHFGDGTRLSIL.

V is TRBV7-2 and J is TRBJ2-7; D remains unclear. Germline V gene lookup returns CDR1 SGHTA and CDR2 FQGNSA. V was shortened by 3 bases and J by 0 bases, with 6 bases between the two germline ends. The CDR3 is 13 amino acids. CDR3 region: CASSFSNSYEQYF. Written as DNA, the CDR3 is TGTGCCAGCAGCTTCAGTAACTCCTACGAGCAGTACTTC.

A few counts support this clone. This sequence joins TRBV18 and TRBJ2-7, with 7 bases identical to TRBD1. Germline CDR1 is KGHSH and CDR2 is LQKENI. The junction had 9 bases not matched to a gene; V was cut back by 6 bases and J by 10 bases. The CDR3 covers 12 residues. The CDR3 sequence is CASSEDRESQYF. The CDR3 nucleotides read TGTGCCAGCTCCGAAGACAGGGAGAGTCAGTACTTC.

V gene TRBV4-1 combines with J gene TRBJ2-5, with 10 bases lining up with TRBD1. The CDR3 totals 15 residues. Trimming took 4 bases from V and 4 from J; bases not matched to a gene: 6. The germline gives CDR1 MGHRA, CDR2 YSYEKL. The CDR3 loop reads CASSPGQGKRETQYF. The CDR3 DNA reads as TGCGCCAGCAGCCCGGGACAGGGGAAGCGAGAGACCCAGTACTTC.

The chain recombines TRBV13 with TRBJ2-3, with 7 bases matching TRBD1. Germline lookup yields CDR1 PRHDT and CDR2 FYEKMQ (reference sequence). V lost 3 bases, J lost 2 bases, and 11 bases stayed unmatched. CDR3 length: 17 amino acids. CDR3: CASSFVRDRVNTDTQYF. The CDR3, as DNA: TGTGCCAGCAGCTTCGTCCGCGACAGGGTCAACACAGATACGCAGTATTTT.

The chain links TRBV5-1 to TRBJ2-5; 8 nucleotides match TRBD2. Germline V gives CDR1 SGHRS, CDR2 YFSETQ. Losses at the gene ends were 6 bases for V and 5 bases for J; bases not matched to a gene: 9. The CDR3 runs to 14 residues. The DNA of the CDR3 is TGCGCCAGCATCCCGGGAGGGGCCGGGGAGACCCAGTACTTC. The encoded protein is CASIPGGAGETQYF.

The chain joins TRBV6-1 to TRBJ2-2; maybe TRBD2 (6 bases). The V and J ends lost 1 base and 4 bases respectively, with 13 bases between them. Germline CDR1 MNHNS, CDR2 SASEGT. The CDR3 spans 16 residues. CDR3 sequence reads: CASSEEEGSGTGELFF. CDR3 sequence (DNA): TGTGCCAGCAGTGAAGAGGAGGGTAGTGGCACCGGGGAGCTGTTTTTT.

This chain links TRBV2 with TRBJ2-7; 12 bases align to TRBD2. CDR3 length equals 13 residues. The junction had 1 base not matched to a gene; V was cut back by 8 bases and J by 2 bases. Per germline, CDR1 SNHLY and CDR2 FYNNEI. This CDR3 is CASRLAGAYEQYF. CDR3 nucleotides: TGTGCCAGCCGACTAGCGGGAGCCTACGAGCAGTACTTC.

This clone appeared once. CDR3 DNA sequence: TGCAGCGTTCTAAGGGCGGGGGGGGGCAATGAGCAGTTCTTC. Translation gives CSVLRAGGGNEQFF. The J gene is TRBJ2-1, the V gene TRBV29-1, with 9 nucleotides matching TRBD2. This CDR3 contains 14 residues. The germline CDR1 and CDR2 sequences are SQVTM and ANQGSEA. V dropped 5 bases and J dropped 6; count of bases not matched to a gene: 8.

The rearrangement links TRBV5-4 to TRBJ2-7; no definite D call. Trimming pared 3 bases from V and 7 bases from J, leaving 8 bases between. CDR3 length equals 11 residues. The germline V gene encodes CDR1 SGHNT and CDR2 YYREEE (reference sequence). The CDR3 is CASSYLREQYF. The CDR3 nucleotides read TGTGCCAGCAGCTATCTTCGGGAGCAGTACTTC.

The chain employs TRBV9 and TRBJ2-3; D is perhaps TRBD2 (5 bases). V lost 5 bases to trimming and J lost 4 bases, with 17 bases between them. CDR1 SGDLS and CDR2 YYNGEE come from the germline V gene. CDR3 size: 15 residues. The CDR3 loop is CASSASGVLSDTQYF. CDR3 sequence (DNA): TGTGCCAGCAGTGCAAGCGGTGTTTTGTCAGATACGCAGTATTTT.

V gene TRBV5-5 combines with J gene TRBJ2-1; D is possibly TRBD1 (6 bases). Deletions cut 2 bases from V and 4 bases from J, with 13 bases between. Germline CDR1 is SGHKS and CDR2 is YYEKEE (reference sequence). The CDR3 length is 15 residues. In DNA, the CDR3 is TGTGCCAGCAGCTTAGTCGCAGGGGAATACAATGAGCAGTTCTTC. Protein: CASSLVAGEYNEQFF.

This clone has a single count. This chain uses TRBV29-1 with TRBJ2-1; possibly TRBD2 for D (5 bases). Germline V lookup: CDR1 SQVTM, CDR2 ANQGSEA. Trimming shortened V by 1 base and J by 0 bases, and 13 bases separated the two germline ends. CDR3 length: 16 amino acids. The CDR3 region is CSVEGAVGSSYNEQFF. CDR3 sequence (DNA): TGCAGCGTTGAAGGCGCCGTTGGGAGCTCCTACAATGAGCAGTTCTTC.

CDR3 protein: CASIRVWREVGKLFF. CDR3 nucleotides: TGTGCCAGCATTCGGGTGTGGAGGGAAGTTGGAAAACTGTTTTTT. This rearrangement joins TRBV27 to TRBJ1-4; no clear D. The CDR3 has 15 amino acids. The germline V gene has CDR1 MNHEY and CDR2 SMNVEV (reference sequence). V was pared by 7 bases and J by 10 bases, with 22 bases between.

In this sample, this clone turned up once. The rearrangement joins TRBV6-5 to TRBJ2-7; 7 bases line up with TRBD1. Trimming removed 2 bases from V and 2 bases from J; junction bases left unmatched: 6. The CDR3 consists of 15 residues. Germline V CDR1 and CDR2: MNHEY, SVGAGI. The CDR3 spells CASSYKPGQTYEQYF. The CDR3 DNA sequence: TGTGCCAGCAGTTACAAGCCGGGACAGACCTACGAGCAGTACTTC.

The chain carries TRBV30 and TRBJ1-2; D not certain. The CDR3 totals 16 residues. Germline V lookup: CDR1 GTSNPN, CDR2 SVGIG (reference sequence). Between the trimmed V and J ends, which lost 0 bases and 2 bases, there was a span of 16 bases. The CDR3 loop is CAWSVSAGLRNYGYTF. The CDR3 nucleotides are TGTGCCTGGAGTGTATCCGCGGGCCTACGGAACTATGGCTACACCTTC.

The V call is TRBV30, the J call TRBJ1-2; 8 bases agree with TRBD1. V lost 0 bases, J lost 8 bases, and 2 bases stayed unmatched. This CDR3 is built from 12 residues. Germline V gene lookup returns CDR1 GTSNPN and CDR2 SVGIG (reference sequence). CDR3 loop: CAWSVQGGGYTF. In nucleotides, the CDR3 is TGTGCCTGGAGTGTACAGGGGGGGGGCTACACCTTC.

V usage is TRBV5-1 and J usage is TRBJ2-7; 11 positions agree with TRBD1. V lost 2 bases to trimming and J lost 5 bases; unmatched junction nucleotides: 9. The germline CDR1 and CDR2 sequences are SGHRS and YFSETQ. CDR3 length equals 16 residues. The DNA of the CDR3 is TGCGCCAGCAGCTTTGGGATTATGGGACAGGGGGACGAGCAGTACTTC. This encodes CASSFGIMGQGDEQYF.

This clone was detected once. The chain uses TRBV5-4 and TRBJ2-7; D gene unclear. With 4 bases removed from V and 0 bases from J, the gap between germline ends came to 11 bases. Germline CDR1 and CDR2: SGHNT and YYREEE (reference sequence). The CDR3 has 14 residues. The CDR3 DNA reads as TGTGCCAGCAGCAGTGCGGTTAGCTCCTACGAGCAGTACTTC. Its protein is CASSSAVSSYEQYF.